The 11 T cell receptor beta chains below were found in one sample sequenced in a study of cytomegalovirus exposure and HLA in healthy donors (dated by TCRdb to between 2016 and 2019). The library was prepared using the immunoSEQ multiplex PCR assay. For the multiplex PCR, a mixture combining 60 forward primers for TCR Vbeta segments and 13 reverse primers for TCR Jbeta segments was used. TCRdb obtained this table from immuneACCESS and retained in-frame rearrangements with V and J assigned. These tables miss some clones; where compared with another copy, unresolved V genes account for less than half of the shortfall, and the remainder is unexplained. The sample contains about 160,000 clones, about four fifths of them found a single time. Less than 9% of the sample is taken by the ten largest. Sequencing was carried out using PBMCs. All receptors derive from a male donor in good health and CMV-seropositive.

The V and J genes are TRBV6-5 and TRBJ2-1, with TRBD1 matching over 7 bases. V was clipped by 4 bases and J by 8 bases; unmatched bases: 11. This CDR3 comprises 15 residues. CDR1 and CDR2 from the germline V gene are MNHEY and SVGAGI. The CDR3: CASSSPRQGQDEQFF. DNA for the CDR3: TGTGCCAGCAGTTCCCCCCGACAGGGCCAAGATGAGCAGTTCTTC.

This clone was detected a few times. This chain connects TRBV2 to TRBJ2-5; 7 bases map to TRBD1. Germline lookup yields CDR1 SNHLY and CDR2 FYNNEI. V shed 6 bases, J shed 2 bases, and the junction held 6 bases outside the gene matches. CDR3 length: 14 amino acids. The CDR3 sequence: CASSADRVQETQYF. The CDR3 nucleotides read TGTGCCAGCAGCGCCGACAGGGTTCAAGAGACCCAGTACTTC.

This clone has just a few counts. The rearrangement uses TRBV5-4 and TRBJ2-3; 7 bases are a match to TRBD2. The V segment lost 3 bases and the J segment 0 bases; nucleotides outside the gene matches: 10. Germline V CDR1 and CDR2: SGHNT, YYREEE (reference sequence). The length of the CDR3 is 17 residues. CDR3 residues: CASSSSRGTSSTDTQYF. The DNA for the CDR3 is TGTGCCAGCAGCTCATCGCGGGGGACCTCTAGCACAGATACGCAGTATTTT.

This chain connects TRBV19 to TRBJ1-5; 12 bases agree with TRBD1. From germline, CDR1 is LNHDA and CDR2 SQIVND (reference sequence). J lost 2 bases, V lost 6 bases, and 8 bases had no gene match. The CDR3 loop spans 17 amino acids. This CDR3 is CASSGTGGVGGNQPQHF. CDR3 coding DNA: TGTGCCAGTAGCGGGACAGGGGGCGTTGGTGGCAATCAGCCCCAGCATTTT.

This chain joins TRBV6-8 and TRBJ2-1, with 13 bases that match TRBD2. CDR3 length: 15 residues. The V gene end was trimmed by 5 bases and the J gene end by 6 bases; junction bases not matched to a gene: 4. Per germline, CDR1 MNHGY and CDR2 SAAAGT. The CDR3 loop is CASSLTSGGGNEQFF. In DNA, the CDR3 is TGTGCCAGCAGTCTTACTAGCGGGGGGGGCAATGAGCAGTTCTTC.

The chain is built from TRBV6-6 and TRBJ2-3; 8 bases are shared with TRBD1. The CDR3 is 14 amino acids. From germline, CDR1 is MNHNY and CDR2 SVGAGI (reference sequence). With V trimmed by 10 bases and J by 3 bases, 9 bases remained unmatched. This CDR3 is CAIETGGWTDTQYF. Written as DNA, the CDR3 is TGTGCCATCGAAACAGGGGGTTGGACAGATACGCAGTATTTT.

V and J are TRBV5-1 and TRBJ2-5; weak D call: TRBD2 (6 bases). Germline CDR1 is SGHRS and CDR2 is YFSETQ. The V end was cut by 7 bases, the J end by 5 bases, with 12 bases between. The CDR3 has 12 amino acids. The CDR3 protein is CASQEEGETQYF. As DNA, the CDR3 is TGCGCCAGCCAGGAGGAGGGGGAGACCCAGTACTTC.

This sequence joins TRBV10-3 and TRBJ1-2; TRBD1 agrees at 9 bases. CDR1 and CDR2 from the germline V gene are ENHRY and SYGVKD. Losses at the gene ends were 4 bases for V and 2 bases for J; bases not matched to a gene: 11. The CDR3 sequence is 17 residues long. This chain's CDR3 is CAISAGTGTSANYGYTF. Here the CDR3 DNA reads TGTGCCATCAGTGCCGGGACAGGGACGTCCGCGAACTATGGCTACACCTTC.

As for this clone: The junction shows a germline mismatch at one end, possibly a read error. The rearrangement links TRBV7-9 to TRBJ1-5, with no clear D. This CDR3 has 16 residues. Per germline, CDR1 SEHNR and CDR2 FQNEAQ (reference sequence). The chain's CDR3 is CSSSLGSPRENQPQHF. The CDR3 DNA sequence: TGTTCCAGCAGCTTAGGGTCCCCCCGGGAGAATCAGCCCCAGCATTTT.

The CDR3, as DNA: TGTGCCAGCAAGGCACTTGCTCGGGGGGACGGAGAGACCCAGTACTTC. Its protein is CASKALARGDGETQYF. The chain has TRBV19 and TRBJ2-5; 7 bases line up with TRBD2. The junction had 17 bases not matched to a gene; V was cut back by 9 bases and J by 4 bases. CDR1 and CDR2 from the germline V gene are LNHDA and SQIVND (reference sequence). This CDR3 comprises 16 residues.

The chain employs TRBV7-2 and TRBJ2-7, with 7 bases identical to TRBD1. Looked up from germline, CDR1 is SGHTA and CDR2 is FQGNSA. This CDR3 is built from 15 residues. The V and J ends lost 1 base and 3 bases, in that order; junction bases with no gene match: 6. CDR3 sequence: CASSLDRGNLYEQYF. The CDR3 DNA reads TGTGCCAGCAGCTTAGACAGGGGAAACCTCTACGAGCAGTACTTC.